A single sample is the source of the 27 T cell receptor beta chains below, sequenced in a study of T cell repertoires in cytomegalovirus infection. No antigen is known for these receptors. TCRdb passed the reads through MiXCR, listing each CDR3 protein once. Among 200,000 to 250,000 distinct CDR3 sequences, about 40% were seen once, and the ten largest hold 55% to 70%. Sequencing used CD8+ T cells from cultured PBMCs, obtained from culture after CMV antigen stimulation. The receptor source for this set is a human donor in good health (CMV status not recorded). Some clones in this sample may be carry-over from other donors' samples.

This clonotype occurred a few times. V usage is TRBV27 and J usage is TRBJ1-5; the D gene is possibly TRBD1 (6 bases). Germline CDR1 MNHEY, CDR2 SMNVEV (reference sequence). The V gene lost 5 bases and the J gene lost 1 base, with 15 bases spanning the gap. The CDR3 contains 16 residues. CDR3 sequence reads: CASSPSAGASNQPQHF. DNA for the CDR3: TGTGCCAGCAGTCCATCGGCGGGGGCGAGCAATCAGCCCCAGCATTTT.

The chain is built from TRBV19 and TRBJ2-1, with D possibly matching TRBD2 (5 bases). This CDR3 has 14 amino acids. Germline V gene lookup returns CDR1 LNHDA and CDR2 SQIVND (reference sequence). The V gene lost 6 bases and the J gene lost 8 bases, with 17 bases spanning the gap. CDR3 DNA: TGTGCCAGTAGGGGGTTACGGGGTGGTGATGAGCAGTTCTTC. This sequence encodes CASRGLRGGDEQFF.

A few counts support this clonotype. The chain is built from TRBV11-1 and TRBJ1-1; D remains ambiguous. V was pared by 1 base and J by 5 bases, with 11 bases between. Germline CDR1 is SGHAT and CDR2 is FQDESV (reference sequence). The length of the CDR3 is 14 residues. CDR3 in amino acids: CASSLDHGGTEAFF. CDR3 coding DNA: TGTGCCAGCAGCTTAGACCACGGAGGGACTGAAGCTTTCTTT.

There are a few counts of this clonotype. The genes are TRBV27 and TRBJ1-2; D uncertain. The CDR3 is made up of 16 amino acids. In germline, CDR1 is MNHEY, CDR2 SMNVEV (reference sequence). Trimming stripped 0 bases from V and 1 base from J, with 12 bases between. DNA for the CDR3: TGTGCCAGCAGTTTATCCCAGACGGGCAGTAACTATGGCTACACCTTC. Protein sequence: CASSLSQTGSNYGYTF.

This rearrangement joins TRBV10-3 to TRBJ1-2; a weak D match, TRBD1 (5 bases). Deletions cut 3 bases from V and 1 base from J, with 15 bases between. Per the germline V gene, CDR1 is ENHRY and CDR2 is SYGVKD. This CDR3 is 16 amino acids long. In nucleotides, the CDR3 is TGTGCCATCAGTGACAGGGCAGCTCCTGATAACTATGGCTACACCTTC. Translated, it gives CAISDRAAPDNYGYTF.

This chain's CDR3 is CASSSRDRENYGYTF. CDR3 in DNA: TGTGCCAGCAGCTCACGGGACAGGGAAAACTATGGCTACACCTTC. This chain connects TRBV7-3 to TRBJ1-2, with 9 nucleotides matching TRBD1. CDR1 SGHTA and CDR2 FQGTGA come from the germline V gene. Trimming at V came to 4 bases and at J to 2 bases, leaving 5 bases not matched to a gene. The CDR3 runs 15 residues. Using reference TRBV7-3 and TRBJ1-2 for the parts outside the CDR3, the full variable domain is GAGVSQTPSNKVTEKGKYVELRCDPISGHTALYWYRQSLGQGPEFLIYFQGTGAADDSGLPNDRFFAVRPEGSVSTLKIQRTERGDSAVYLCASSSRDRENYGYTFGSGTRLTVV.

The genes are TRBV5-6 and TRBJ1-2, with unresolved D. Trimming pared 2 bases from V and 5 bases from J, leaving 16 bases between. This CDR3 comprises 15 residues. The germline CDR1 and CDR2 sequences are SGHDT and YYEEEE. CDR3 DNA: TGTGCCAGCAGCTTAGAGGCCTCGATCTTTTATGGCTACACCTTC. Its protein product is CASSLEASIFYGYTF. Full variable domain (rest looked up from reference TRBV5-6 and TRBJ1-2): DAGVTQSPTHLIKTRGQQVTLRCSPKSGHDTVSWYQQALGQGPQFIFQYYEEEERQRGNFPDRFSGHQFPNYSSELNVNALLLGDSALYLCASSLEASIFYGYTFGSGTRLTVV.

This chain links TRBV11-1 with TRBJ1-3, with D possibly TRBD1 on 5 matching bases. The V and J ends lost 3 bases and 1 base respectively, with 13 bases between them. Per the germline V gene, CDR1 is SGHAT and CDR2 is FQDESV (reference sequence). This CDR3 spans 16 amino acids. CDR3 sequence reads: CASSFPGRTSGNTIYF. As DNA, the CDR3 is TGTGCCAGCAGCTTTCCGGGACGGACATCTGGAAACACCATATATTTT.

This clonotype has just a few counts. The chain carries TRBV7-9 and TRBJ2-1, with no clear D. CDR1 is SEHNR and CDR2 is FQNEAQ in the germline V gene (reference sequence). Trimming stripped 5 bases from V and 3 bases from J, with 17 bases between. CDR3 size: 16 residues. The CDR3 DNA reads as TGTGCCAGCAGCCCCCGCGACCGGGCCTACTACAATGAGCAGTTCTTC. Amino acids: CASSPRDRAYYNEQFF.

The J gene is TRBJ2-1, the V gene TRBV5-4; TRBD2 matches at 8 bases. Germline lookup yields CDR1 SGHNT and CDR2 YYREEE (reference sequence). V lost 1 base to trimming and J lost 5 bases; unmatched junction nucleotides: 5. The length of the CDR3 is 15 residues. For the CDR3, the DNA is TGTGCCAGCAGCTTGAAGCGGGAGAAGCACAATGAGCAGTTCTTC. Translated, it gives CASSLKREKHNEQFF.

The table lists this clonotype with a few counts. V gene TRBV20-1 combines with J gene TRBJ1-2; D not certain. Per the germline V gene, CDR1 is DFQATT and CDR2 is SNEGSKA (reference sequence). V dropped 3 bases and J dropped 0 bases, with 8 bases sitting between them. This CDR3 is built from 13 residues. CDR3 DNA sequence: TGCAGTGCTAGCACGTTCACTAACTATGGCTACACCTTC. Translation gives CSASTFTNYGYTF.

The chain joins TRBV7-8 to TRBJ2-3; 11 nucleotides agree with TRBD1. The CDR3 extends over 16 amino acids. Germline CDR1 is SGHVS and CDR2 is FQNEAQ. With V trimmed by 0 bases and J by 7 bases, 6 bases remained unmatched. This CDR3 reads CASSLASDRGRNTQYF. DNA for the CDR3: TGTGCCAGCAGCTTAGCCTCGGACAGGGGGCGAAATACGCAGTATTTT.

The DNA of the CDR3 is TGCAGTGCTAGGGTACCGACTCGGGGCTTTAGTGGCTACACCTTC. Translated: CSARVPTRGFSGYTF. The V gene is TRBV20-1, the J gene TRBJ1-2, with a weak D call TRBD1 (5 bases). The CDR3 has 15 amino acids. Per germline, CDR1 DFQATT and CDR2 SNEGSKA (reference sequence). The germline V and J ends were trimmed by 3 bases and 7 bases, with 21 bases remaining between them.

This clonotype was detected only once. The V call is TRBV6-6, the J call TRBJ2-1; the D gene is possibly TRBD1 (6 bases). The CDR3 is 14 amino acids. Trimming shortened V by 7 bases and J by 5 bases, and 15 bases separated the two germline ends. Germline lookup yields CDR1 MNHNY and CDR2 SVGAGI (reference sequence). The CDR3 bases are TGTGCCAGCACAAGGCTTGGGACACACAATGAGCAGTTCTTC. As protein: CASTRLGTHNEQFF.

The chain combines TRBV9 with TRBJ2-1; TRBD1 is a possible D gene (5 bases). This CDR3 spans 16 amino acids. Trimming pared 4 bases from V and 6 bases from J, leaving 20 bases between. Germline assignment: CDR1 SGDLS and CDR2 YYNGEE. The CDR3 protein is CASSPHVDTPGNEQFF. The CDR3 region has the DNA TGTGCCAGCAGCCCCCACGTGGACACCCCAGGCAATGAGCAGTTCTTC.

V usage is TRBV27 and J usage is TRBJ2-7, with D tentatively TRBD2 (6 bases). This CDR3 is 16 amino acids long. Germline CDR1 MNHEY, CDR2 SMNVEV (reference sequence). V gave up 4 bases and J gave up 0 bases, with 16 bases separating them. The CDR3 reads CASSSSYGEASYEQYF. DNA for the CDR3: TGTGCCAGCAGTTCAAGCTATGGGGAGGCCTCCTACGAGCAGTACTTC.

This clonotype was counted a few times. The gene calls are TRBV28 and TRBJ2-7, with TRBD2 matching over 12 bases. The length of the CDR3 is 14 residues. V shed 5 bases, J shed 6 bases, and the junction held 5 bases outside the gene matches. The germline gives CDR1 MDHEN, CDR2 SYDVKM. The DNA of the CDR3 is TGTGCCAGCAGTCCTAGCGGGAGGGCCGTCGAGCAGTACTTC. As protein: CASSPSGRAVEQYF. Full variable domain (outside the CDR3, taken from reference TRBV28 and TRBJ2-7): DVKVTQSSRYLVKRTGEKVFLECVQDMDHENMFWYRQDPGLGLRLIYFSYDVKMKEKGDIPEGYSVSREKKERFSLILESASTNQTSMYLCASSPSGRAVEQYFGPGTRLTVT.

This clonotype was seen more than once but under ten times. This chain uses TRBV27 with TRBJ2-1, with 7 bases identical to TRBD2. Germline CDR1 MNHEY, CDR2 SMNVEV (reference sequence). The CDR3 totals 14 residues. V lost 2 bases, J lost 7 bases, and 5 bases stayed unmatched. The CDR3 DNA reads TGTGCCAGCAGTTTAGGTCTCGGGGGGAATGAGCAGTTCTTC. Translation gives CASSLGLGGNEQFF.

The rearrangement links TRBV28 to TRBJ1-4; D gene unclear. This CDR3 has 15 residues. Germline CDR1 and CDR2: MDHEN and SYDVKM. The V end was cut by 6 bases, the J end by 9 bases, with 20 bases between. CDR3: CASRDGSRGIQKLFF. CDR3 in DNA: TGTGCCAGCAGAGATGGGAGCAGAGGGATACAAAAACTGTTTTTT.

This clonotype was seen more than once but under ten times. This chain links TRBV7-9 with TRBJ2-3; TRBD1 or TRBD2 may be the D gene (5 bases each). The germline CDR1 and CDR2 sequences are SEHNR and FQNEAQ (reference sequence). The CDR3 contains 18 residues. Trimming cost V 5 bases and J 0 bases, with 21 bases left between them. CDR3 bases: TGTGCCAGCAGCGGAGACCCGCCCTCTGGGGGTAGCACAGATACGCAGTATTTT. It specifies CASSGDPPSGGSTDTQYF.

This clonotype appeared a few times. This sequence joins TRBV4-2 and TRBJ2-3; D gene uncertain. Germline V CDR1 and CDR2: LGHNA, YNFKEQ. V lost 4 bases and J 0 bases, leaving 11 bases between the germline ends. The CDR3 covers 15 residues. CDR3 DNA sequence: TGTGCCAGCAGCCCCCGGCGACTGAGCACAGATACGCAGTATTTT. It specifies CASSPRRLSTDTQYF.

This chain uses TRBV11-2 with TRBJ1-4; 9 positions agree with TRBD1. The V gene's germline CDR1 is SGHAT and CDR2 FQNNGV. V shed 3 bases, J shed 3 bases, and the junction held 23 bases outside the gene matches. The CDR3 has 22 amino acids. The CDR3 reads CASSFPTFRDRAKVLANEKLFF. The CDR3 DNA reads TGTGCCAGCAGCTTCCCCACCTTCCGGGACAGGGCCAAGGTTCTGGCTAATGAAAAACTGTTTTTT. The variable domain in full, with the rest retrieved from reference TRBV11-2 and TRBJ1-4, is EAGVAQSPRYKIIEKRQSVAFWCNPISGHATLYWYQQILGQGPKLLIQFQNNGVVDDSQLPKDRFSAERLKGVDSTLKIQPAKLEDSAVYLCASSFPTFRDRAKVLANEKLFFGSGTQLSVL.

This chain links TRBV27 with TRBJ2-7, with 8 positions matching TRBD1. The J segment lost 8 bases and the V segment lost 5 bases, leaving 11 bases of the junction unmatched. The CDR3 is 14 amino acids. The germline CDR1 and CDR2 sequences are MNHEY and SMNVEV (reference sequence). The CDR3 loop is CASSEGQVGLKQYF. In DNA form, the CDR3 reads TGTGCCAGCAGTGAGGGACAGGTCGGTCTTAAGCAGTACTTC.

This clonotype has more than one count but fewer than ten. This rearrangement joins TRBV27 to TRBJ1-3; TRBD1 agrees at 8 bases. J was trimmed by 1 base and V by 4 bases; bases with no gene match: 3. Germline V gene data show CDR1 as MNHEY and CDR2 as SMNVEV (reference sequence). This CDR3 has 15 amino acids. The CDR3 sequence is CASSSYRGSGNTIYF. In DNA form, the CDR3 reads TGTGCCAGCAGTTCCTACAGGGGGTCTGGAAACACCATATATTTT.

This clonotype occurred a few times. The chain joins TRBV7-6 to TRBJ2-3, with TRBD2 matching over 11 bases. The CDR3 is 15 residues long. The V gene's germline CDR1 is SGHVS and CDR2 FNYEAQ. Germline trimming cut 6 bases from V and 5 bases from J; bases unmatched to any gene: 7. CDR3 sequence (DNA): TGTGCCAGCAGTTATAGCGGGGGGGTAGGAGATACGCAGTATTTT. It translates to CASSYSGGVGDTQYF.

This clonotype occurred a few times. The gene calls are TRBV7-9 and TRBJ1-1; D possibly corresponds to TRBD1 (6 bases). CDR1 is SEHNR, CDR2 FQNEAQ, per germline (reference sequence). This CDR3 region has 14 residues. The germline V and J ends were trimmed by 5 bases and 4 bases, with 14 bases remaining between them. CDR3 residues: CASSPEGVGTEAFF. CDR3 nucleotide sequence: TGTGCCAGCAGCCCAGAGGGGGTGGGCACTGAAGCTTTCTTT. Full variable domain (outside the CDR3, taken from reference TRBV7-9 and TRBJ1-1): DTGVSQNPRHKITKRGQNVTFRCDPISEHNRLYWYRQTLGQGPEFLTYFQNEAQLEKSRLLSDRFSAERPKGSFSTLEIQRTEQGDSAMYLCASSPEGVGTEAFFGQGTRLTVV.

The CDR3 sequence is CASSLDPRTGLIGELFF. CDR3 bases: TGTGCCAGCAGCTTAGATCCCAGGACAGGGCTGATCGGGGAGCTGTTTTTT. The chain couples TRBV11-2 to TRBJ2-2; 8 bases align to TRBD1. V lost 0 bases to trimming and J lost 7 bases; unmatched junction nucleotides: 10. CDR1 SGHAT and CDR2 FQNNGV come from the germline V gene. The CDR3 has 17 amino acids. The whole variable domain, filled in from reference TRBV11-2 and TRBJ2-2, reads EAGVAQSPRYKIIEKRQSVAFWCNPISGHATLYWYQQILGQGPKLLIQFQNNGVVDDSQLPKDRFSAERLKGVDSTLKIQPAKLEDSAVYLCASSLDPRTGLIGELFFGEGSRLTVL.